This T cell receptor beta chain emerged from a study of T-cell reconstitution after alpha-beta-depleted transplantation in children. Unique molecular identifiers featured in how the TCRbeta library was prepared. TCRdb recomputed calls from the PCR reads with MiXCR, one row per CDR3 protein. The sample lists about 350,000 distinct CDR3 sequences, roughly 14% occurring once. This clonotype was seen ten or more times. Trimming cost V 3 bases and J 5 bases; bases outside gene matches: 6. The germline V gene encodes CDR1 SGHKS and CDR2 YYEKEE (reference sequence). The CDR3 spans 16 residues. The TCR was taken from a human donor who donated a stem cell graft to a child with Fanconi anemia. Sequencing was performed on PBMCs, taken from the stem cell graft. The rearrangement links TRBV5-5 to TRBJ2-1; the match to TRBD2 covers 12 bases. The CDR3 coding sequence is TGTGCCAGCAGCTACGGACTAGCGGGGCTGAACAATGAGCAGTTCTTC. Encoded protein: CASSYGLAGLNNEQFF. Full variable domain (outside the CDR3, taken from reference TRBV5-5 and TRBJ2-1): DAGVTQSPTHLIKTRGQQVTLRCSPISGHKSVSWYQQVLGQGPQFIFQYYEKEERGRGNFPDRFSARQFPNYSSELNVNALLLGDSALYLCASSYGLAGLNNEQFFGPGTRLTVL.